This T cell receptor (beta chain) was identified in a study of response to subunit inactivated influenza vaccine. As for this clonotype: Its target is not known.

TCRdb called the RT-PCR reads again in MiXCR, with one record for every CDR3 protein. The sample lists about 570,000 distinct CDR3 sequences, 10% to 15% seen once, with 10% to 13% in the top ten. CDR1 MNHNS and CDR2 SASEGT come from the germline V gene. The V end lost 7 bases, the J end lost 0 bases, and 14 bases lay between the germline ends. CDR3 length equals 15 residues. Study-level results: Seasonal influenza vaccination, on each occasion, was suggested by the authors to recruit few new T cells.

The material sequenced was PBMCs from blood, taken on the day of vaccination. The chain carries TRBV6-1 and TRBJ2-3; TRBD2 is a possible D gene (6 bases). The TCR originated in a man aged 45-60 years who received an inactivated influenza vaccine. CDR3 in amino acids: CASTQRGSSTDTQYF. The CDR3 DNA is TGTGCCAGCACCCAACGGGGGTCTAGCACAGATACGCAGTATTTT.